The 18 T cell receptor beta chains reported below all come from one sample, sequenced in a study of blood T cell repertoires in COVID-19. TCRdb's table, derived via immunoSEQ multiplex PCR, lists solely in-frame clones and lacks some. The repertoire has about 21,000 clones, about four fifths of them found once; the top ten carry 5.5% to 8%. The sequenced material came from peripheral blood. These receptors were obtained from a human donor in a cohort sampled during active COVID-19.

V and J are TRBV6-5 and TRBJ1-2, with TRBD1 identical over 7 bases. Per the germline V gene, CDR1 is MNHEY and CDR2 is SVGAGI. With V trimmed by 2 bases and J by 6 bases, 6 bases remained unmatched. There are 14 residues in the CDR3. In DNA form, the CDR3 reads TGTGCCAGCAGTTACCTTGGGACAGCAGATGGCTACACCTTC. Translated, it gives CASSYLGTADGYTF.

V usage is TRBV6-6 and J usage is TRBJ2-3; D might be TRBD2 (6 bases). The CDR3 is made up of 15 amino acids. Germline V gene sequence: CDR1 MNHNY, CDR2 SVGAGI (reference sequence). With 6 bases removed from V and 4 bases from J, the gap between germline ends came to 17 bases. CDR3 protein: CASSRGDHGADTQYF. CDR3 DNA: TGTGCCAGCAGCCGCGGGGACCACGGGGCAGATACGCAGTATTTT.

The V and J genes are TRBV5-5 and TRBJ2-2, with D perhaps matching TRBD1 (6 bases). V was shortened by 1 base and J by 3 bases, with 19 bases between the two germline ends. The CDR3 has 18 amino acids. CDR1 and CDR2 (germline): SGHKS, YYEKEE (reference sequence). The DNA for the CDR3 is TGTGCCAGCAGCTTGAGGATGCCTTGGACAGTGGACACCGGGGAGCTGTTTTTT. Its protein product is CASSLRMPWTVDTGELFF.

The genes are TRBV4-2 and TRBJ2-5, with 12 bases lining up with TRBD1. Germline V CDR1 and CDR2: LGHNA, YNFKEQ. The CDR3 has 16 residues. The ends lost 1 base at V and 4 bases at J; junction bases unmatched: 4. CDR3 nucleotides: TGTGCCAGCAGCCAAGTCGGGACAGGGGGCGGAGAGACCCAGTACTTC. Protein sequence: CASSQVGTGGGETQYF.

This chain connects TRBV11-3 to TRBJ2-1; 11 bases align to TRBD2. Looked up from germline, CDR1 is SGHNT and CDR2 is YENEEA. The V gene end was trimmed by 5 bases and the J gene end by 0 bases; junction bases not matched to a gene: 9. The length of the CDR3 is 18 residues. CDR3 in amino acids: CASSQGLAGGPSYNEQFF. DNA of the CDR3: TGTGCCAGCAGCCAGGGGCTAGCGGGGGGCCCCTCCTACAATGAGCAGTTCTTC.

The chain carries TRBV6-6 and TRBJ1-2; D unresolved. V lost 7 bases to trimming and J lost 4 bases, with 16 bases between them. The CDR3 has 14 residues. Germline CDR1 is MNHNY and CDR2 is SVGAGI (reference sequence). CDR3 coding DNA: TGTGCCAGCACCCCAGGACGGGGAATCTATGGCTACACCTTC. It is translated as CASTPGRGIYGYTF.

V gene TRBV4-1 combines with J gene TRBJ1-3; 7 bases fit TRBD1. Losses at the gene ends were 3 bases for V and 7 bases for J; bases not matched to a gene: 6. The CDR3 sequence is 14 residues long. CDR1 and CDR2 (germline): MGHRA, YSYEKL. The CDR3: CASSHQTGDNTIYF. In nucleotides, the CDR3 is TGCGCCAGCAGCCACCAAACAGGGGACAACACCATATATTTT.

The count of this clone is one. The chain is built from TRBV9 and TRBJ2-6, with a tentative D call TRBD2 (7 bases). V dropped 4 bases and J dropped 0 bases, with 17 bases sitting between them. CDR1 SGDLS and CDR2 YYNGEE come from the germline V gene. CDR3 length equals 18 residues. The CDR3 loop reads CASSRLGGPPSGANVLTF. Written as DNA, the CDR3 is TGTGCCAGCAGCCGCCTCGGGGGGCCGCCCTCTGGGGCCAACGTCCTGACTTTC. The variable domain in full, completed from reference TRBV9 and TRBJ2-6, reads DSGVTQTPKHLITATGQRVTLRCSPRSGDLSVYWYQQSLDQGLQFLIQYYNGEERAKGNILERFSAQQFPDLHSELNLSSLELGDSALYFCASSRLGGPPSGANVLTFGAGSRLTVL.

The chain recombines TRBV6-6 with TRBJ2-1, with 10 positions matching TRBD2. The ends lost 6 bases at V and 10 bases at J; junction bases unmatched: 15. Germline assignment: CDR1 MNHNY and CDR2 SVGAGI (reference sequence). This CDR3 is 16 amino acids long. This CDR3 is CASRPTSSPGLAEQFF. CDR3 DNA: TGTGCCAGCAGGCCCACCTCCTCTCCGGGACTAGCGGAGCAGTTCTTC.

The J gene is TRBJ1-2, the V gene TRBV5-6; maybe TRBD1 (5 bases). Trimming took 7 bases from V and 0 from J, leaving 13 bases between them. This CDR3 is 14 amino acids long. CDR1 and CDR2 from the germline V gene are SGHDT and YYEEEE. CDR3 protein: CASLGHLANYGYTF. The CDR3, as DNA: TGTGCCAGCCTCGGACACCTGGCTAACTATGGCTACACCTTC.

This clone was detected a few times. CDR3 nucleotide sequence: TGTGCCAGCAGCTTACAGGGGACCTACGAGCAGTACTTC. Translation gives CASSLQGTYEQYF. The chain uses TRBV5-4 and TRBJ2-7, with 7 bases lining up with TRBD1. Germline-derived CDR1 and CDR2 are SGHNT and YYREEE (reference sequence). This CDR3 comprises 13 residues. The J segment lost 2 bases and the V segment lost 2 bases, leaving 1 base of the junction unmatched.

The CDR3 loop reads CAWSVQDQPQHF. The CDR3 DNA reads as TGTGCCTGGAGTGTACAGGATCAGCCCCAGCATTTT. The chain employs TRBV30 and TRBJ1-5; a possible D gene is TRBD1 (5 bases). The CDR3 is made up of 12 amino acids. Germline V CDR1 and CDR2: GTSNPN, SVGIG (reference sequence). With 0 bases removed from V and 5 bases from J, the gap between germline ends came to 5 bases. The full variable domain, with the rest looked up from reference TRBV30 and TRBJ1-5, is SQTIHQWPATLVQPVGSPLSLECTVEGTSNPNLYWYRQAAGRGLQLLFYSVGIGQISSEVPQNLSASRPQDRQFILSSKKLLLSDSGFYLCAWSVQDQPQHFGDGTRLSIL.

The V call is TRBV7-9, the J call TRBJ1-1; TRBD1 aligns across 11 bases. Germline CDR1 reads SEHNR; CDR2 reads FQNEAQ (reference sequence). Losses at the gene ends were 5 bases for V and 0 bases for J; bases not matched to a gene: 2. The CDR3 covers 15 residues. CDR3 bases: TGTGCCAGCAGCCGGGGACAGGGGGTGAACACTGAAGCTTTCTTT. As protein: CASSRGQGVNTEAFF. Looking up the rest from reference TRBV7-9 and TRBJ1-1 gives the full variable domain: DTGVSQNPRHKITKRGQNVTFRCDPISEHNRLYWYRQTLGQGPEFLTYFQNEAQLEKSRLLSDRFSAERPKGSFSTLEIQRTEQGDSAMYLCASSRGQGVNTEAFFGQGTRLTVV.

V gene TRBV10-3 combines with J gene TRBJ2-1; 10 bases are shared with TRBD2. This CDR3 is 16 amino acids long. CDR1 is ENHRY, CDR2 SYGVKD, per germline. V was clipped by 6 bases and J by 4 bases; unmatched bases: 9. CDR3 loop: CAIRAGTSDYYNEQFF. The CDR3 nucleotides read TGTGCCATCAGGGCGGGGACTAGCGATTATTACAATGAGCAGTTCTTC.

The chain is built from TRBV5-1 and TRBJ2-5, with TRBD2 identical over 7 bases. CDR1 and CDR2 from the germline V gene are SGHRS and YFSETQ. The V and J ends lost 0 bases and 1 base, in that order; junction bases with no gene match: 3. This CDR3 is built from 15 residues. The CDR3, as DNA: TGCGCCAGCAGCTTGGCCGGGGGGAGCCAAGAGACCCAGTACTTC. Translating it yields CASSLAGGSQETQYF.

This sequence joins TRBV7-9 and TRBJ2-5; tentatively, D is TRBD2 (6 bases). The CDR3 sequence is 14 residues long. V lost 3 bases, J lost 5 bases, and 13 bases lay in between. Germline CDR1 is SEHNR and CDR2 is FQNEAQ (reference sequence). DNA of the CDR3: TGTGCCAGCAGCTTTGACGGGGCGGGGGAGACCCAGTACTTC. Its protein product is CASSFDGAGETQYF.

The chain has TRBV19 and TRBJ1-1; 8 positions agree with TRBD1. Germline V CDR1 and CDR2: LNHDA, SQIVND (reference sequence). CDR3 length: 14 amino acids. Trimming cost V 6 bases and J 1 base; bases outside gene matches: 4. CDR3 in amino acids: CASRIDRGNTEAFF. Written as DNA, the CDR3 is TGTGCCAGTAGAATCGACAGGGGGAACACTGAAGCTTTCTTT.

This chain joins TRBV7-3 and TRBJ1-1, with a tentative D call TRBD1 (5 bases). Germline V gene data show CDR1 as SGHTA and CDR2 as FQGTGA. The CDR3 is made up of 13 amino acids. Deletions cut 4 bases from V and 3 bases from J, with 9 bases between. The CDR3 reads CASSSGRHTEAFF. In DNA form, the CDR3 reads TGTGCCAGCAGCTCAGGGAGGCACACTGAAGCTTTCTTT. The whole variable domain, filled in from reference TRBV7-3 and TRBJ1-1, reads GAGVSQTPSNKVTEKGKYVELRCDPISGHTALYWYRQSLGQGPEFLIYFQGTGAADDSGLPNDRFFAVRPEGSVSTLKIQRTERGDSAVYLCASSSGRHTEAFFGQGTRLTVV.